The 23 T cell receptor beta chains below were found in one sample sequenced in a study of CD8+ T cells in alopecia areata. cDNA prepared by RNA extraction and subsequent reverse transcription served as the template for sequencing. Sequenced by immunoSEQ multiplex PCR; TCRdb stores in-frame clones only, minus some. The sample shows 90,000 to 150,000 clones, approximately 59% of them seen only once. Treatment: oral pan-JAK inhibitor, 5-10 mg twice daily. The material was CD8+ T cells sorted from blood, obtained at week 4, from a patient treated with tofacitinib. The receptors shown here come from a human donor with alopecia areata.

This chain uses TRBV27 with TRBJ2-7; 9 bases line up with TRBD1. Germline assignment: CDR1 MNHEY and CDR2 SMNVEV (reference sequence). V lost 4 bases, J lost 3 bases, and 4 bases stayed unmatched. This CDR3 region has 14 residues. CDR3: CASSSGTGFYEQYF. The CDR3 nucleotides read TGTGCCAGCAGTTCCGGGACAGGGTTCTACGAGCAGTACTTC.

This clone was picked up a small number of times. The chain has TRBV29-1 and TRBJ2-1; D unresolved. This CDR3 spans 13 amino acids. Per germline, CDR1 SQVTM and CDR2 ANQGSEA. Trimming took off 0 bases at V and 4 bases at J, with 7 bases between the two ends. The CDR3 region has the DNA TGCAGCGTTGAAGACCGCGAGTACAATGAGCAGTTCTTC. Encoded protein: CSVEDREYNEQFF.

This clone has a handful of counts. The V gene is TRBV30, the J gene TRBJ1-1; D is undetermined. This CDR3 comprises 13 residues. Germline V gives CDR1 GTSNPN, CDR2 SVGIG (reference sequence). Deletions cut 3 bases from V and 0 bases from J, with 8 bases between. The CDR3, as DNA: TGTGCCTGGAGGCAGCTAATGAACACTGAAGCTTTCTTT. Protein product: CAWRQLMNTEAFF.

This clone was observed a handful of times. The V and J genes are TRBV9 and TRBJ2-3; possible D gene TRBD1, 5 bases. Trimming cost V 4 bases and J 2 bases, with 11 bases left between them. CDR1 and CDR2 from the germline V gene are SGDLS and YYNGEE. This CDR3 is 14 amino acids long. CDR3 DNA: TGTGCCAGCAGCCTGGGGCAGCTCACAGATACGCAGTATTTT. Amino acid sequence: CASSLGQLTDTQYF.

The chain links TRBV11-2 to TRBJ1-2; TRBD1 aligns across 12 bases. The CDR3 loop spans 15 amino acids. Losses at the gene ends were 3 bases for V and 4 bases for J; bases not matched to a gene: 3. The germline V gene encodes CDR1 SGHAT and CDR2 FQNNGV. The CDR3 reads CASSFGTGGGYGYTF. DNA of the CDR3: TGTGCCAGCAGCTTCGGGACAGGGGGCGGCTATGGCTACACCTTC.

The chain couples TRBV5-6 to TRBJ2-5, with 8 bases lining up with TRBD2. Germline V gene sequence: CDR1 SGHDT, CDR2 YYEEEE. After removal of 4 bases from V and 1 base from J, the junction contained 12 bases not matched to a gene. CDR3 length: 17 residues. The CDR3 region is CASSREGSGVGQETQYF. The CDR3 nucleotides read TGTGCCAGCAGCCGGGAGGGTTCGGGGGTAGGCCAAGAGACCCAGTACTTC.

The rearrangement uses TRBV27 and TRBJ2-7, with unresolved D. The CDR3 sequence is 12 residues long. V was shortened by 10 bases and J by 2 bases, with 12 bases between the two germline ends. Germline V gives CDR1 MNHEY, CDR2 SMNVEV (reference sequence). The CDR3 DNA follows: TGTGCCACCCGCGGCCGAACCTACGAGCAGTACTTC. Residues: CATRGRTYEQYF.

This clone was counted a few times. The chain has TRBV29-1 and TRBJ1-4; no firm D call. This CDR3 has 11 residues. Trimming removed 3 bases from V and 12 bases from J, with 11 bases in between. CDR1 is SQVTM and CDR2 is ANQGSEA in the germline V gene. This CDR3 is CSVEQVGELFF. CDR3 DNA sequence: TGCAGCGTTGAGCAGGTGGGCGAACTGTTTTTT.

The V call is TRBV5-1, the J call TRBJ1-1, with D perhaps TRBD1 (5 bases). V was pared by 1 base and J by 4 bases, with 14 bases between. Germline CDR1 and CDR2: SGHRS and YFSETQ. The CDR3 sequence is 15 residues long. CDR3 protein: CASSLYGREGTEAFF. In DNA, the CDR3 is TGCGCCAGCAGCTTGTACGGCAGGGAGGGCACTGAAGCTTTCTTT.

V usage is TRBV9 and J usage is TRBJ1-2; unclear D gene. The CDR3 runs to 10 residues. Germline V gene lookup returns CDR1 SGDLS and CDR2 YYNGEE. V shed 10 bases and J shed 6 bases, with 10 bases lying between them. For the CDR3, the DNA is TGTGCCCGATACTATCATGGCTACACCTTC. Translating it yields CARYYHGYTF.

The chain employs TRBV30 and TRBJ1-1; D gene unclear. The CDR3 has 13 residues. CDR1 and CDR2 from the germline V gene are GTSNPN and SVGIG (reference sequence). CDR3: CARKRRGNTEAFF. DNA of the CDR3: TGTGCAAGGAAGCGACGGGGGAACACTGAAGCTTTCTTT.

This chain links TRBV25-1 with TRBJ1-2; D gene unclear. Trimming cost V 7 bases and J 5 bases, with 14 bases left between them. CDR3 length equals 13 residues. Germline V gene sequence: CDR1 MGHDK, CDR2 SYGVNS. This chain's CDR3 is CASTGRERYGYTF. The CDR3, as DNA: TGTGCCAGCACCGGGAGGGAACGATATGGCTACACCTTC.

CDR3 in amino acids: CASSQTGFPNTEAFF. CDR3 in DNA: TGTGCCAGCAGCCAAACCGGGTTCCCTAACACTGAAGCTTTCTTT. The chain has TRBV7-9 and TRBJ1-1; no firm D call. Germline V gives CDR1 SEHNR, CDR2 FQNEAQ (reference sequence). With 5 bases removed from V and 2 bases from J, the gap between germline ends came to 15 bases. This CDR3 has 15 amino acids.

V usage is TRBV5-1 and J usage is TRBJ2-3; the D call may be TRBD1 or TRBD2 (5 bases each). The CDR3 is 15 residues long. CDR1 and CDR2 from the germline V gene are SGHRS and YFSETQ. Trimming shortened V by 4 bases and J by 6 bases, and 18 bases separated the two germline ends. This chain's CDR3 is CASSARDLSLDTQYF. The CDR3 region has the DNA TGCGCCAGCAGCGCCCGGGACCTTAGCCTGGATACGCAGTATTTT.

The chain recombines TRBV30 with TRBJ1-1; D is uncertain. The CDR3 runs to 13 residues. Germline V gene data show CDR1 as GTSNPN and CDR2 as SVGIG (reference sequence). With 1 base removed from V and 0 bases from J, the gap between germline ends came to 6 bases. CDR3 DNA sequence: TGTGCCTGGAGTGAGGGCGTGAACACTGAAGCTTTCTTT. Translation: CAWSEGVNTEAFF.

The genes are TRBV30 and TRBJ2-5; D remains ambiguous. V was clipped by 0 bases and J by 5 bases, with 10 bases between them. From germline, CDR1 is GTSNPN and CDR2 SVGIG (reference sequence). The CDR3 totals 13 residues. The chain's CDR3 is CAWSVGVRETQYF. The CDR3 region has the DNA TGTGCCTGGAGTGTTGGGGTCCGTGAGACCCAGTACTTC.

The gene calls are TRBV27 and TRBJ2-1; 10 nucleotides align to TRBD2. Per the germline V gene, CDR1 is MNHEY and CDR2 is SMNVEV (reference sequence). The CDR3 extends over 18 amino acids. J lost 4 bases, V lost 5 bases, and 14 bases had no gene match. The CDR3 nucleotides are TGTGCCAGCAGTGCACCATCTAGCGGGGGCAAGAGTTACAATGAGCAGTTCTTC. Protein sequence: CASSAPSSGGKSYNEQFF.

V usage is TRBV11-2 and J usage is TRBJ2-1, with 7 bases identical to TRBD1. The J segment lost 0 bases and the V segment lost 5 bases, leaving 4 bases of the junction unmatched. Germline CDR1 reads SGHAT; CDR2 reads FQNNGV. This CDR3 has 15 amino acids. The CDR3 DNA is TGTGCCAGCAGCCCCGGGACAGTCTCCTACAATGAGCAGTTCTTC. Protein product: CASSPGTVSYNEQFF. Complete variable domain (other parts from reference TRBV11-2 and TRBJ2-1): EAGVAQSPRYKIIEKRQSVAFWCNPISGHATLYWYQQILGQGPKLLIQFQNNGVVDDSQLPKDRFSAERLKGVDSTLKIQPAKLEDSAVYLCASSPGTVSYNEQFFGPGTRLTVL.

A few counts support this clone. The chain carries TRBV10-3 and TRBJ1-6; D is perhaps TRBD1 (5 bases). This CDR3 has 13 residues. CDR1 is ENHRY and CDR2 is SYGVKD in the germline V gene. Between the trimmed V and J ends, which lost 0 bases and 12 bases, there was a span of 9 bases. The CDR3 nucleotides read TGTGCCATCAGTGAGTCCGGGGACCAACCCCTCCACTTT. This sequence encodes CAISESGDQPLHF.

The rearrangement links TRBV30 to TRBJ1-2, with a tentative D call TRBD1 (5 bases). Germline CDR1 is GTSNPN and CDR2 is SVGIG (reference sequence). This CDR3 is 10 amino acids long. Deletions cut 4 bases from V and 5 bases from J, with 5 bases between. The CDR3 DNA is TGTGCCTGGAAGGGGTATGGCTACACCTTC. It is translated as CAWKGYGYTF.

The V and J genes are TRBV30 and TRBJ1-5, with D hard to call. The CDR3 has 15 residues. Germline V CDR1 and CDR2: GTSNPN, SVGIG (reference sequence). V was clipped by 2 bases and J by 0 bases, with 11 bases between them. The CDR3 is CAWSRDVHSNQPQHF. CDR3 sequence (DNA): TGTGCCTGGAGTAGGGATGTTCATAGCAATCAGCCCCAGCATTTT. The entire variable domain, with the rest obtained from reference TRBV30 and TRBJ1-5, is as follows: SQTIHQWPATLVQPVGSPLSLECTVEGTSNPNLYWYRQAAGRGLQLLFYSVGIGQISSEVPQNLSASRPQDRQFILSSKKLLLSDSGFYLCAWSRDVHSNQPQHFGDGTRLSIL.

The chain combines TRBV29-1 with TRBJ2-6; the D is unclear. The CDR3 contains 13 residues. V dropped 4 bases and J dropped 4 bases, with 8 bases sitting between them. Per the germline V gene, CDR1 is SQVTM and CDR2 is ANQGSEA. In DNA form, the CDR3 reads TGCAGCGTTGTCTCTGGGGGGGCCAACGTCCTGACTTTC. It is translated as CSVVSGGANVLTF.

V usage is TRBV30 and J usage is TRBJ1-2, with D possibly matching TRBD1 (5 bases). Germline values: CDR1 GTSNPN, CDR2 SVGIG (reference sequence). Deletions cut 4 bases from V and 0 bases from J, with 6 bases between. The CDR3 loop spans 12 amino acids. Here the CDR3 reads CAWTGTNYGYTF. The CDR3 DNA is TGTGCCTGGACAGGGACTAACTATGGCTACACCTTC.